The clone carrying this T cell receptor (beta chain) was seen a handful of times. Its antigen is not known. Trimming removed 0 bases at V and 1 base at J, with 13 bases between. The CDR3 has 16 amino acids. The V gene's germline CDR1 is SGHAT and CDR2 FQNNGV. This sample stems from a study of blood T cells in healthy people across ages. General observations from the study: Greater diversity and more naive CD4+ cells were seen in long-lived donors than in aged donors. Naive T cell percentage and TCR beta diversity correlated strongly. The unknown donor CMV status may have confounded expanded clonotype changes.

A sample-barcoded 5' primer and a J-beta primer mix were used in a second PCR of roughly 7 to 11 cycles. TCRdb recomputed calls from the 5' RACE reads with MiXCR, one row per CDR3 protein. The repertoire holds 850,000 to 1,000,000 distinct CDR3 sequences, approximately 49% seen once, with 13% in the top ten. Material: blood. The sequence was obtained from a man aged 30-40 years in good health. The genes are TRBV11-2 and TRBJ2-7; tentative D call: TRBD2 (6 bases). The CDR3, as DNA: TGTGCCAGCAGCTTAGATGCCGCGGGACGGTCCTACGAGCAGTACTTC. It yields the protein CASSLDAAGRSYEQYF.